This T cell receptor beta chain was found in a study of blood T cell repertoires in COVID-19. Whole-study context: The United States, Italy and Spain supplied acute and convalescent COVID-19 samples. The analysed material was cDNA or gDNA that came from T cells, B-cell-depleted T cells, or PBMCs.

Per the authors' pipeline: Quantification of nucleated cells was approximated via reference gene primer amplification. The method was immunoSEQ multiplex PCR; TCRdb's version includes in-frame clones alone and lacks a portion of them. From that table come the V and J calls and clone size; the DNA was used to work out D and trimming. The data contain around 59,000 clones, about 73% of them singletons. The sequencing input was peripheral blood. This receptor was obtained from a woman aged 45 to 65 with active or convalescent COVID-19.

CDR3 in DNA: TGTGCCAGCAGTAAAGAGAGGGTTGGGACCGGGGAGCTGTTTTTT. It is translated as CASSKERVGTGELFF. This rearrangement joins TRBV6-4 to TRBJ2-2, with a weak D call TRBD2 (5 bases). V dropped 5 bases and J dropped 5 bases, with 15 bases sitting between them. Germline CDR1 and CDR2: MRHNA and SNTAGT. This CDR3 spans 15 amino acids.